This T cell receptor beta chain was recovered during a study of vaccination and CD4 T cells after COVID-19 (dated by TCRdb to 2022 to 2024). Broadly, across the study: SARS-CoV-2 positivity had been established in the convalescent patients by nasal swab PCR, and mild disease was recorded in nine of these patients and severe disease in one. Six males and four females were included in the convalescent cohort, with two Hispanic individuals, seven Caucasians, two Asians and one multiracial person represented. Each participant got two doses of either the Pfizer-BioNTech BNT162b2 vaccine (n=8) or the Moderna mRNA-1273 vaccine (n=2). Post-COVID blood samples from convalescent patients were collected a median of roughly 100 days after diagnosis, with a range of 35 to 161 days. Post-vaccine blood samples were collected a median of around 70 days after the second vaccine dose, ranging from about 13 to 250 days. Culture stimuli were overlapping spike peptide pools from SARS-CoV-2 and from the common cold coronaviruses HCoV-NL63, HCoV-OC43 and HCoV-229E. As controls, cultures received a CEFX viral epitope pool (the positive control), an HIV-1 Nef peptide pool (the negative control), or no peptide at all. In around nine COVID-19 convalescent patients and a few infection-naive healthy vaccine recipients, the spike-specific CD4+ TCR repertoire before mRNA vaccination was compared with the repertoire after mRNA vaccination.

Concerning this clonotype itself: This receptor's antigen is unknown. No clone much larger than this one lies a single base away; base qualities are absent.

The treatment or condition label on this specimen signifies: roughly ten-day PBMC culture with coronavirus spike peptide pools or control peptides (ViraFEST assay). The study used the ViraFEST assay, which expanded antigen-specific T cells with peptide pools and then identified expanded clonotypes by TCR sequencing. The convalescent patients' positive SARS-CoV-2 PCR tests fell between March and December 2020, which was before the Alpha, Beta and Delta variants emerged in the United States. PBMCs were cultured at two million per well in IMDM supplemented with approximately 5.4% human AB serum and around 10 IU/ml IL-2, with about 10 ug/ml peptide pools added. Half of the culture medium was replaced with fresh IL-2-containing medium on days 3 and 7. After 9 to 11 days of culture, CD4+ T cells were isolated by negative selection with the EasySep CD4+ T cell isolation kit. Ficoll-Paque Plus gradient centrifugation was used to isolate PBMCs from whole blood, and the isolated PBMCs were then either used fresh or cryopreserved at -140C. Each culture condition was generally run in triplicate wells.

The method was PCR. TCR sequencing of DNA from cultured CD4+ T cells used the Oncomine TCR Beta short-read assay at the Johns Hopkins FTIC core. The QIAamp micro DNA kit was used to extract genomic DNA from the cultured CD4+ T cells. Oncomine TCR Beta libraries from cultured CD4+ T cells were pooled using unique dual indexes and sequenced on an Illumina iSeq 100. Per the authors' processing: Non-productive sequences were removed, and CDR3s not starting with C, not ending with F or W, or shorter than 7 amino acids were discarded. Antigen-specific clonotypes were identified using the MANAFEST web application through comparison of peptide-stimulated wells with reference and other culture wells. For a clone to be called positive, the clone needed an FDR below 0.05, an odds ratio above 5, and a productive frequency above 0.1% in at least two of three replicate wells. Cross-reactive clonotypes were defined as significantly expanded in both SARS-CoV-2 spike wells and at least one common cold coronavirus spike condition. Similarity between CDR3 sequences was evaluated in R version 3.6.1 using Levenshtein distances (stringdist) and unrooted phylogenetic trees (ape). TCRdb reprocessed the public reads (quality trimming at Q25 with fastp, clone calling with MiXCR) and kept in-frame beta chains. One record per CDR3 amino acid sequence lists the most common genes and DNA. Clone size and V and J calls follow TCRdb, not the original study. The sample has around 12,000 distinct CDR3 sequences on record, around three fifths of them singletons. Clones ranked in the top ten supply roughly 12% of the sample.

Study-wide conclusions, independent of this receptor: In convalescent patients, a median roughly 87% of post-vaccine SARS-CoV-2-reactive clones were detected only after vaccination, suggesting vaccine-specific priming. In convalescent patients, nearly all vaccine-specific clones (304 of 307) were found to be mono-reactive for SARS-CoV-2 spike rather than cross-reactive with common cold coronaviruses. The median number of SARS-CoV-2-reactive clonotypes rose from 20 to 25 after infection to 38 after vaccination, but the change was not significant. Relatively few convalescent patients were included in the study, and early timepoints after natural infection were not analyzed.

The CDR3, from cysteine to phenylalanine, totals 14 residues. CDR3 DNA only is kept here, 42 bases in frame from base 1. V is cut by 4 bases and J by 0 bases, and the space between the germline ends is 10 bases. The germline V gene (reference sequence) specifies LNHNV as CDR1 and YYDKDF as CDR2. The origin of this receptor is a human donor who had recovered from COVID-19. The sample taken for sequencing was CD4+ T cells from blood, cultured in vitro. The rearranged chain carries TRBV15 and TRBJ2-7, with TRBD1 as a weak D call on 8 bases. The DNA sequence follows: TGTGCCACCAGCAACAGGGGGGGCTCCTACGAGCAGTACTTC. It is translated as CATSNRGGSYEQYF.